This T cell receptor (beta chain) was identified during a study of blood T cells in healthy people across ages. Study-wide findings and caveats: PBMC samples, being unsorted, prevented any conclusive comparison of naive and antigen-experienced cells.

This clonotype was detected a few times. Its specificity is unknown. Then a second PCR, running about 7 to 11 cycles, was carried out with a sample-barcoded 5' primer and a J-beta primer mix. TCRdb reprocessed the 5' RACE reads with MiXCR, giving one entry per CDR3 protein. The sample consists of 1.5 million or so distinct CDR3 sequences, 42% of them appearing once. Each sample gave at least 6 million isolated PBMCs. V trimming: 6 bases; J trimming: 7 bases; junction bases outside the gene matches: 15. This CDR3 has 16 amino acids. The sample taken for sequencing was blood. The sequence came from a young woman in good health. This chain uses TRBV12-3 or TRBV12-4 with TRBJ2-7, with 10 positions matching TRBD2. The CDR3 DNA follows: TGTGCCAGCAGCCCCGGACTAGCGGAGAACTACAATGAGCAGTACTTC. Its translation: CASSPGLAENYNEQYF.